The 32 T cell receptor beta chains reported below all come from one sample, sequenced in a study of blood T cells in healthy people across ages. With a J-beta primer mix and a sample-barcoded 5' primer, a second PCR ran about 7 to 11 cycles. From the 5' RACE reads, TCRdb called clonotypes with MiXCR, one entry per CDR3 protein. The sample includes 750,000 to 1,000,000 distinct CDR3 sequences, roughly 28% of them seen just once. The same specimen was also included in a second study, on T cells of mothers and their children.

The sample comprised blood. Receptors were obtained from a woman in her thirties or forties in good health.

The chain recombines TRBV28 with TRBJ1-2; 7 nucleotides align to TRBD1. J lost 2 bases, V lost 4 bases, and 10 bases had no gene match. Germline V CDR1 and CDR2: MDHEN, SYDVKM. The CDR3 totals 16 residues. The CDR3 reads CASSYAGQIINYGYTF. The CDR3 DNA sequence: TGTGCCAGCAGTTACGCGGGACAGATCATAAACTATGGCTACACCTTC.

There are many counts of this clonotype. CDR3 sequence reads: CASKSGGETQYF. In DNA, the CDR3 is TGTGCCAGCAAGTCAGGGGGGGAGACCCAGTACTTC. V usage is TRBV6-5 and J usage is TRBJ2-5; D may be TRBD1 (7 bases). Germline V gene data show CDR1 as MNHEY and CDR2 as SVGAGI. The CDR3 totals 12 residues. The V gene lost 7 bases and the J gene lost 5 bases, with 11 bases spanning the gap.

The chain couples TRBV20-1 to TRBJ2-5, with 8 bases matching TRBD2. CDR1 DFQATT and CDR2 SNEGSKA come from the germline V gene (reference sequence). J lost 4 bases, V lost 5 bases, and 12 bases had no gene match. The CDR3 has 15 residues. The CDR3 loop is CSAHKPGGGGETQYF. In DNA, the CDR3 is TGCAGTGCTCACAAGCCGGGGGGGGGCGGAGAGACCCAGTACTTC.

This clonotype was seen only a few times. The CDR3 loop is CASSPLAGSDGYTF. DNA for the CDR3: TGTGCCAGCAGCCCCCTGGCAGGCTCGGATGGCTACACCTTC. The chain recombines TRBV7-3 with TRBJ1-2; D call uncertain. Trimming stripped 5 bases from V and 6 bases from J, with 16 bases between. The CDR3 is made up of 14 amino acids. Per the germline V gene, CDR1 is SGHTA and CDR2 is FQGTGA.

CDR3 loop: CSARDLRTEQFF. DNA of the CDR3: TGCAGTGCTAGAGATCTACGGACCGAGCAGTTCTTC. The V and J genes are TRBV20-1 and TRBJ2-1; D uncertain. Germline CDR1 and CDR2: DFQATT and SNEGSKA (reference sequence). The CDR3 is made up of 12 amino acids. Between the trimmed V and J ends, which lost 0 bases and 10 bases, there was a span of 10 bases.

This clonotype was observed at least ten times. The J gene is TRBJ2-1, the V gene TRBV28; D unresolved. Trimming took 5 bases from V and 8 from J, leaving 13 bases between them. Germline V gives CDR1 MDHEN, CDR2 SYDVKM. The CDR3 contains 13 residues. The CDR3 coding sequence is TGTGCCAGCAGTCCGGGCACGCCGGATGAGCAGTTCTTC. Encoded protein: CASSPGTPDEQFF.

This clonotype was found a few times. V gene TRBV4-3 combines with J gene TRBJ2-7; D remains unclear. The germline CDR1 and CDR2 sequences are LGHNA and YSLEER. With 0 bases removed from V and 2 bases from J, the gap between germline ends came to 14 bases. The CDR3 is made up of 16 amino acids. DNA of the CDR3: TGCGCCAGCAGCCAAGATTATCCGGCGGCCACCTACGAGCAGTACTTC. Encoded protein: CASSQDYPAATYEQYF.

Comment on this clonotype: A read error is possible here, since a much larger clone lies one base away. The chain uses TRBV7-3 and TRBJ2-1, with D perhaps matching TRBD2 (6 bases). The CDR3 sequence is 15 residues long. The V and J ends lost 3 bases and 9 bases respectively, with 18 bases between them. CDR1 SGHTA and CDR2 FQGTGA come from the germline V gene. The CDR3 spells CASSFVGGRDSEQFF. In DNA, the CDR3 is TGTGCCAGCAGCTTTGTTGGGGGGAGAGACAGTGAGCAGTTCTTC. Based on the CDR3 plus reference TRBV7-3 and TRBJ2-1, the full variable domain is GAGVSQTPSNKVTEKGKYVELRCDPISGHTALYWYRQSLGQGPEFLIYFQGTGAADDSGLPNDRFFAVRPEGSVSTLKIQRTERGDSAVYLCASSFVGGRDSEQFFGPGTRLTVL.

The chain joins TRBV21-1 to TRBJ1-2. TRBV21-1 is assigned pseudogene status. CDR3 size: 13 residues. The CDR3 DNA sequence: TGTGCCCCCCAGCAAACAGGGAGGAGTGGCTACACCTTC. This gives the protein CAPQQTGRSGYTF.

The chain carries TRBV4-1 and TRBJ1-1; TRBD1 might be the D (5 bases). Looked up from germline, CDR1 is MGHRA and CDR2 is YSYEKL. The CDR3 consists of 14 residues. V lost 3 bases and J lost 4, with 12 bases in between. The CDR3 loop is CASSHGGGITEAFF. CDR3 coding DNA: TGCGCCAGCAGCCATGGTGGGGGTATCACTGAAGCTTTCTTT.

V usage is TRBV29-1 and J usage is TRBJ1-1; 8 bases align to TRBD1. The CDR3 covers 13 residues. From germline, CDR1 is SQVTM and CDR2 ANQGSEA. The V segment lost 5 bases and the J segment 6 bases; nucleotides outside the gene matches: 8. The CDR3 spells CSVSNGQGSEAFF. DNA of the CDR3: TGCAGCGTTTCAAACGGACAGGGCTCTGAAGCTTTCTTT.

This clonotype was detected only a few times. The chain links TRBV5-8 to TRBJ2-5; 8 bases align to TRBD2. The CDR3 has 17 residues. The trim removed 5 bases at V and 2 bases at J, leaving 14 bases unmatched. The germline gives CDR1 SGHTS, CDR2 YDEGEE. CDR3 coding DNA: TGTGCCAGCAGTGTGGCAATTAGCGGGGTGCTACAAGAGACCCAGTACTTC. It translates to CASSVAISGVLQETQYF.

This clonotype was observed many times. The chain uses TRBV6-6 and TRBJ2-7; 7 bases line up with TRBD1. V was pared by 6 bases and J by 0 bases, with 5 bases of the junction left unmatched. The germline gives CDR1 MNHNY, CDR2 SVGAGI (reference sequence). The CDR3 consists of 14 residues. The CDR3 loop reads CASRPDRDSYEQYF. The CDR3 nucleotides are TGTGCCAGCAGGCCTGACAGGGACTCCTACGAGCAGTACTTC.

This clonotype was seen many times. The chain is built from TRBV11-2 and TRBJ2-7; 9 nucleotides agree with TRBD1. The CDR3 spans 17 residues. Germline V CDR1 and CDR2: SGHAT, FQNNGV. Trimming took 6 bases from V and 2 from J; bases not matched to a gene: 14. CDR3 nucleotides: TGTGCCAGCAGACGCACTTTTAGGACAGGGGTACCCTACGAGCAGTACTTC. It is translated as CASRRTFRTGVPYEQYF.

J is TRBJ1-1 and V is TRBV3-1, with D possibly TRBD1 on 5 matching bases. V was clipped by 0 bases and J by 10 bases, with 15 bases between them. Germline CDR1 is LGHDT and CDR2 is YNNKEL (reference sequence). The CDR3 runs 14 residues. The CDR3 protein is CASSQDLATRGAFF. DNA for the CDR3: TGTGCCAGCAGCCAAGACTTGGCTACTAGGGGAGCTTTCTTT.

This clonotype was detected a few times. The V gene is TRBV7-2, the J gene TRBJ1-1, with D unclear. V lost 5 bases and J 10 bases, leaving 8 bases between the germline ends. Germline CDR1 and CDR2: SGHTA and FQGNSA. The CDR3 spans 10 residues. In nucleotides, the CDR3 is TGTGCCAGCAGCAACGCCGTAGCTTTCTTT. Translating gives CASSNAVAFF. Using reference TRBV7-2 and TRBJ1-1 for the parts outside the CDR3, the full variable domain is GAGVSQSPSNKVTEKGKDVELRCDPISGHTALYWYRQSLGQGLEFLIYFQGNSAPDKSGLPSDRFSAERTGGSVSTLTIQRTQQEDSAVYLCASSNAVAFFGQGTRLTVV.

The V call is TRBV2, the J call TRBJ2-7; 10 bases match TRBD1. The CDR3 contains 14 residues. With V trimmed by 4 bases and J by 7 bases, 7 bases remained unmatched. CDR1 and CDR2 (germline): SNHLY, FYNNEI. This chain's CDR3 is CASSAGTGVWEQYF. CDR3 coding DNA: TGTGCCAGCAGTGCCGGGACAGGGGTTTGGGAGCAGTACTTC. Based on the CDR3 plus reference TRBV2 and TRBJ2-7, the full variable domain is EPEVTQTPSHQVTQMGQEVILRCVPISNHLYFYWYRQILGQKVEFLVSFYNNEISEKSEIFDDQFSVERPDGSNFTLKIRSTKLEDSAMYFCASSAGTGVWEQYFGPGTRLTVT.

The chain links TRBV20-1 to TRBJ2-7; D tentatively fits TRBD1 or TRBD2 (5 bases each). The CDR3 covers 15 residues. Germline lookup yields CDR1 DFQATT and CDR2 SNEGSKA (reference sequence). Trimming removed 5 bases at V and 2 bases at J, with 19 bases between. The CDR3 sequence: CSAADRDRGTYEQYF. The CDR3, as DNA: TGCAGTGCTGCGGACCGGGACCGGGGAACCTACGAGCAGTACTTC.

CDR3 protein: CASSQRWSPADTQYF. CDR3 nucleotides: TGTGCCAGCAGCCAAAGGTGGTCCCCGGCAGATACGCAGTATTTT. The chain couples TRBV14 to TRBJ2-3, with D uncertain. The CDR3 is made up of 15 amino acids. V lost 2 bases to trimming and J lost 4 bases, with 13 bases between them. Looked up from germline, CDR1 is SGHDN and CDR2 is FVKESK.

As regards this clonotype: A read error may explain this, as a much larger clone is one base away. V gene TRBV18 combines with J gene TRBJ2-1; D possibly corresponds to TRBD1 (6 bases). V shed 6 bases and J shed 10 bases, with 25 bases lying between them. This CDR3 contains 16 residues. Germline lookup yields CDR1 KGHSH and CDR2 LQKENI. The CDR3 DNA reads as TGTGCCAGCTCGAGAACTCAGGGGCCTTACTCCTACGAGCAGTTCTTC. This codes for CASSRTQGPYSYEQFF.

This rearrangement joins TRBV29-1 to TRBJ1-3, with 7 bases matching TRBD1. The CDR3 totals 14 residues. CDR1 is SQVTM, CDR2 ANQGSEA, per germline. J gave up 0 bases and V 7 bases, and 6 bases lay outside the gene matches. CDR3 residues: CSAWDSRSGNTIYF. CDR3 DNA sequence: TGCAGCGCCTGGGACAGTCGCTCTGGAAACACCATATATTTT.

This chain links TRBV6-1 with TRBJ1-1; D is ambiguous. CDR1 MNHNS and CDR2 SASEGT come from the germline V gene. This CDR3 has 15 residues. V lost 6 bases and J lost 3, with 17 bases in between. The CDR3 DNA reads TGTGCCAGCAGACCCGGGTCAGACGGATACACTGAAGCTTTCTTT. Amino acids: CASRPGSDGYTEAFF.

The V gene is TRBV6-6, the J gene TRBJ1-6; D is ambiguous. The CDR3 covers 14 residues. V shed 7 bases and J shed 7 bases, with 14 bases lying between them. Germline V lookup: CDR1 MNHNY, CDR2 SVGAGI (reference sequence). CDR3 sequence reads: CASMAQETNSPLHF. The CDR3 DNA reads as TGTGCCAGCATGGCGCAGGAAACCAATTCACCCCTCCACTTT.

The chain recombines TRBV6-1 with TRBJ1-5; D is uncertain. The CDR3 has 16 amino acids. The V gene's germline CDR1 is MNHNS and CDR2 SASEGT. V gave up 0 bases and J gave up 4 bases, with 13 bases separating them. This CDR3 reads CASSEAVTPENQPQHF. The CDR3 nucleotides read TGTGCCAGCAGTGAAGCGGTTACGCCGGAGAATCAGCCCCAGCATTTT.

The rearrangement links TRBV20-1 to TRBJ1-5; D unresolved. Germline V lookup: CDR1 DFQATT, CDR2 SNEGSKA (reference sequence). The CDR3 is 13 amino acids. The ends were cut back, 2 bases at V and 3 bases at J, with 8 bases in the middle. CDR3 bases: TGCAGTGCTAGATTCGAGCACAATCAGCCCCAGCATTTT. Translating it yields CSARFEHNQPQHF.

The chain carries TRBV7-2 and TRBJ2-1, with TRBD2 identical over 9 bases. The V gene's germline CDR1 is SGHTA and CDR2 FQGNSA. The CDR3 contains 16 residues. Trimming at V came to 5 bases and at J to 4 bases, leaving 9 bases not matched to a gene. CDR3 residues: CASSPRVAGAYNEQFF. CDR3 DNA: TGTGCCAGCAGCCCCCGGGTAGCGGGGGCTTACAATGAGCAGTTCTTC.

The V and J genes are TRBV20-1 and TRBJ2-3; D is perhaps TRBD2 (6 bases). The germline V gene encodes CDR1 DFQATT and CDR2 SNEGSKA (reference sequence). Trimming cost V 5 bases and J 1 base, with 13 bases left between them. This CDR3 has 14 amino acids. The DNA of the CDR3 is TGCAGTGCTGGCCTTGGAGGGGGCACAGATACGCAGTATTTT. Encoded protein: CSAGLGGGTDTQYF.

The V gene is TRBV3-1, the J gene TRBJ2-5; 8 bases map to TRBD2. Looked up from germline, CDR1 is LGHDT and CDR2 is YNNKEL (reference sequence). The CDR3 consists of 15 residues. The junction had 13 bases not matched to a gene; V was cut back by 2 bases and J by 11 bases. CDR3 DNA: TGTGCCAGCAGCCAACTACTAGCGGCCAACAATGAGCAGTACTTC. It translates to CASSQLLAANNEQYF.

This clonotype was counted at least ten times. The chain links TRBV21-1 to TRBJ2-7; the table calls TRBD1, which could not be checked here. TRBV21-1 corresponds to a pseudogene. The CDR3 loop spans 17 amino acids. The CDR3 DNA is TGTGCCAGCAGCCAAGTCCCCACCGGGACAGCTTCCTACGAGCAGTACTTC. As protein: CASSQVPTGTASYEQYF.

The chain links TRBV3-1 to TRBJ2-7; 10 bases are shared with TRBD1. This CDR3 region has 18 residues. Losses at the gene ends were 6 bases for V and 3 bases for J; bases not matched to a gene: 17. CDR1 is LGHDT and CDR2 is YNNKEL in the germline V gene (reference sequence). CDR3 bases: TGTGCCAGCAGTCAACTCAAGTATGGGACAGGGGCGATCTACGAGCAGTACTTC. It yields the protein CASSQLKYGTGAIYEQYF.

This clonotype was seen a handful of times. The rearrangement uses TRBV9 and TRBJ1-2; 9 bases fit TRBD1. The CDR3 has 15 residues. The V segment lost 0 bases and the J segment 8 bases; nucleotides outside the gene matches: 8. Germline CDR1 and CDR2: SGDLS and YYNGEE. CDR3 sequence: CASSVDDGTGRGYTF. Written as DNA, the CDR3 is TGTGCCAGCAGCGTAGACGACGGGACAGGGCGAGGCTACACCTTC.

A few counts support this clonotype. Just one base apart from a much larger clone, this may be a read error. J is TRBJ2-1 and V is TRBV5-1, with 9 bases aligning to TRBD1. Trimming cost V 4 bases and J 6 bases; bases outside gene matches: 11. From germline, CDR1 is SGHRS and CDR2 YFSETQ. The CDR3 runs 16 residues. The CDR3 DNA follows: TGCGCCAGCAGCAAGGAACCGGGACAGGGTGTCAATGAGCAGTTCTTC. As protein: CASSKEPGQGVNEQFF.